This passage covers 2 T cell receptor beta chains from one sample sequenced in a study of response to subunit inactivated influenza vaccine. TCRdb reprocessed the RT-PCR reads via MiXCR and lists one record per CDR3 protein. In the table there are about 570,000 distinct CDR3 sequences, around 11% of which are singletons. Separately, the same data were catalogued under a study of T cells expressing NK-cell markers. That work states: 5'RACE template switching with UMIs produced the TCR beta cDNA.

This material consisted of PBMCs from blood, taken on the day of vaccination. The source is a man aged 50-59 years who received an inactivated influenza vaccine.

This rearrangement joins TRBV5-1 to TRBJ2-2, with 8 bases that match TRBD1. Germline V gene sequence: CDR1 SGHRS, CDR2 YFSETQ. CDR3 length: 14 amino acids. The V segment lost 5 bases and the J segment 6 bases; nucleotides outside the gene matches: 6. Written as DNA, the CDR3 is TGCGCCAGCAGGGCGCCAGGGGGCCCCGGGGAGCTGTTTTTT. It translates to CASRAPGGPGELFF.

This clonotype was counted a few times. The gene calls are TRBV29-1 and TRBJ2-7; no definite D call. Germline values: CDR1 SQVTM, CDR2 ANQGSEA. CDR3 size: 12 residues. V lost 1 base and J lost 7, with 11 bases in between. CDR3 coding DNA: TGCAGCGTTGAAGCAGGCCTGGGAGAGCAGTACTTC. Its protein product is CSVEAGLGEQYF.